Following are 25 T cell receptor beta chains from one sample sequenced in a study of OX40 agonist ivuxolimab in advanced cancers. Assay used: immunoSEQ multiplex PCR; TCRdb lists only in-frame clones, some missing. This sample has tens of thousands of clones, with 80% to 95% found just once. The source material was CD4+ or CD8+ T cells sorted from blood, sampled in a trial of the OX40 agonist ivuxolimab. Receptors originate from an adult with an advanced solid tumor such as melanoma, head and neck, liver or kidney cancer.

V is TRBV11-2 and J is TRBJ2-7; TRBD1 agrees at 8 bases. In germline, CDR1 is SGHAT, CDR2 FQNNGV. This CDR3 spans 13 amino acids. The J segment lost 3 bases and the V segment lost 3 bases, leaving 1 base of the junction unmatched. The CDR3: CASSFGQGYEQYF. The CDR3 nucleotides are TGTGCCAGCAGCTTCGGACAGGGCTACGAGCAGTACTTC.

The V call is TRBV5-1, the J call TRBJ2-4; TRBD2 agrees at 10 bases. There are 16 residues in the CDR3. Looked up from germline, CDR1 is SGHRS and CDR2 is YFSETQ. V trimming: 3 bases; J trimming: 9 bases; junction bases outside the gene matches: 12. The DNA for the CDR3 is TGCGCCAGCAGCTCCGGACTAGCGGAGCTTAAAGGCATTCAGTACTTC. This translates into CASSSGLAELKGIQYF.

The chain recombines TRBV18 with TRBJ2-5; possible D gene TRBD1, 6 bases. The CDR3 runs 16 residues. V was shortened by 4 bases and J by 1 base, with 16 bases between the two germline ends. Germline loops: CDR1 KGHSH, CDR2 LQKENI. The CDR3 region has the DNA TGTGCCAGCTCACTTACAGGGTTGGGGCTCCAAGAGACCCAGTACTTC. It encodes CASSLTGLGLQETQYF.

The chain recombines TRBV7-8 with TRBJ2-7; 13 bases align to TRBD2. Germline lookup yields CDR1 SGHVS and CDR2 FQNEAQ. The CDR3 is 15 residues long. V was clipped by 5 bases and J by 5 bases; unmatched bases: 6. CDR3 sequence: CASSTGLAGAHEQYF. CDR3 in DNA: TGTGCCAGCAGCACTGGACTAGCGGGAGCCCACGAGCAGTACTTC. Using reference TRBV7-8 and TRBJ2-7 for the parts outside the CDR3, the full variable domain is GAGVSQSPRYKVAKRGQDVALRCDPISGHVSLFWYQQALGQGPEFLTYFQNEAQLDKSGLPSDRFFAERPEGSVSTLKIQRTQQEDSAVYLCASSTGLAGAHEQYFGPGTRLTVT.

This chain joins TRBV28 and TRBJ1-3; D ambiguous. V shed 6 bases and J shed 3 bases, with 6 bases lying between them. The CDR3 spans 12 residues. Germline assignment: CDR1 MDHEN and CDR2 SYDVKM. CDR3 in DNA: TGTGCCAGCAGCCACCGTGGAAACACCATATATTTT. Translated: CASSHRGNTIYF.

V usage is TRBV2 and J usage is TRBJ2-3, with 11 positions matching TRBD2. CDR1 SNHLY and CDR2 FYNNEI come from the germline V gene. This CDR3 region has 19 residues. With 2 bases clipped from V and 3 bases from J, the junction kept 13 bases outside the gene matches. Here the CDR3 reads CASSESPGASGRRTDTQYF. The DNA of the CDR3 is TGTGCCAGCAGTGAATCCCCGGGGGCTAGCGGGAGGAGGACAGATACGCAGTATTTT.

CDR3 coding DNA: TGTGCCAGCGGGGTTAGGACAGGATTAACAGAAGCTTTCTTT. It specifies CASGVRTGLTEAFF. The chain joins TRBV6-1 to TRBJ1-1, with 7 bases identical to TRBD1. J gave up 8 bases and V 8 bases, and 14 bases lay outside the gene matches. The CDR3 consists of 14 residues. Germline CDR1 and CDR2: MNHNS and SASEGT.

V gene TRBV5-6 combines with J gene TRBJ2-7; tentative D call: TRBD2 (5 bases). Germline V gene data show CDR1 as SGHDT and CDR2 as YYEEEE. V gave up 0 bases and J gave up 2 bases, with 12 bases separating them. The CDR3 runs 15 residues. The CDR3 reads CASSLGSGGPYEQYF. CDR3 nucleotides: TGTGCCAGCAGCTTGGGTTCAGGAGGTCCCTACGAGCAGTACTTC.

This clone has just one count. Relative to the germline gene, one junction end is altered; a read error may explain this. The rearrangement uses TRBV28 and TRBJ1-2, with TRBD1 matching over 7 bases. The CDR3 consists of 15 residues. Germline CDR1 is MDHEN and CDR2 is SYDVKM. The CDR3 spells CASSLPYSNRGGYAF. DNA of the CDR3: TGTGCCAGCAGTCTACCCTACTCAAACAGGGGAGGCTACGCCTTC.

The chain uses TRBV29-1 and TRBJ2-5; D call uncertain. Trimming cost V 4 bases and J 7 bases, with 13 bases left between them. This CDR3 has 12 amino acids. Germline V lookup: CDR1 SQVTM, CDR2 ANQGSEA. The CDR3 sequence is CSVGDPPGTQYF. CDR3 nucleotide sequence: TGCAGCGTTGGGGATCCCCCAGGGACCCAGTACTTC.

The V call is TRBV28, the J call TRBJ2-5; a weak D match, TRBD2 (6 bases). The CDR3 spans 13 residues. The V gene's germline CDR1 is MDHEN and CDR2 SYDVKM. V gave up 2 bases and J gave up 5 bases, with 9 bases separating them. CDR3 amino acids: CASSLGRGETQYF. The CDR3 DNA sequence: TGTGCCAGCAGTTTAGGCCGGGGGGAGACCCAGTACTTC.

The V and J genes are TRBV5-1 and TRBJ2-1; D not certain. Trimming pared 0 bases from V and 4 bases from J, leaving 11 bases between. From germline, CDR1 is SGHRS and CDR2 YFSETQ. The CDR3 consists of 15 residues. The CDR3 loop is CASSLVNPTYNEQFF. CDR3 DNA sequence: TGCGCCAGCAGCTTGGTCAACCCCACGTACAATGAGCAGTTCTTC.

The chain uses TRBV9 and TRBJ2-7; 10 bases align to TRBD2. The CDR3 loop spans 15 amino acids. V was clipped by 0 bases and J by 6 bases; unmatched bases: 6. In germline, CDR1 is SGDLS, CDR2 YYNGEE. In DNA, the CDR3 is TGTGCCAGCAGCGTAGCGACTAGCGGGCCCGCCGAGCAGTACTTC. It translates to CASSVATSGPAEQYF.

This chain links TRBV19 with TRBJ2-7; D is possibly TRBD1 (6 bases). The CDR3 sequence is 14 residues long. V lost 3 bases and J 3 bases, leaving 12 bases between the germline ends. Germline V lookup: CDR1 LNHDA, CDR2 SQIVND (reference sequence). The CDR3 loop reads CASSMTGGGYEQYF. CDR3 nucleotides: TGTGCCAGTAGTATGACAGGTGGGGGCTACGAGCAGTACTTC.

The V call is TRBV6-5, the J call TRBJ2-6; D gene unclear. From germline, CDR1 is MNHEY and CDR2 SVGAGI. V dropped 5 bases and J dropped 1 base, with 3 bases sitting between them. This CDR3 contains 13 residues. This chain's CDR3 is CASSQSGANVLTF. CDR3 nucleotides: TGTGCCAGCAGTCAGTCTGGGGCCAACGTCCTGACTTTC.

This clone was observed a handful of times. The chain has TRBV28 and TRBJ1-5; TRBD1 is a possible D gene (5 bases). V was pared by 5 bases and J by 7 bases, with 21 bases between. Germline CDR1 is MDHEN and CDR2 is SYDVKM. This CDR3 is 16 amino acids long. This chain's CDR3 is CASSLFRAGRGQPQHF. The CDR3 DNA is TGTGCCAGCAGTCTCTTCAGGGCAGGGCGGGGCCAGCCCCAGCATTTT. The entire variable domain, with the rest obtained from reference TRBV28 and TRBJ1-5, is as follows: DVKVTQSSRYLVKRTGEKVFLECVQDMDHENMFWYRQDPGLGLRLIYFSYDVKMKEKGDIPEGYSVSREKKERFSLILESASTNQTSMYLCASSLFRAGRGQPQHFGDGTRLSIL.

The rearrangement links TRBV6-6 to TRBJ2-7; D tentatively fits TRBD1 or TRBD2 (5 bases each). CDR3 length equals 12 residues. Germline V gene data show CDR1 as MNHNY and CDR2 as SVGAGI (reference sequence). The V end lost 3 bases, the J end lost 7 bases, and 10 bases lay between the germline ends. CDR3: CASSYGGGEQYF. CDR3 DNA sequence: TGTGCCAGCAGTTATGGGGGTGGAGAGCAGTACTTC.

V gene TRBV19 combines with J gene TRBJ1-1, with D unresolved. Trimming shortened V by 3 bases and J by 2 bases, and 19 bases separated the two germline ends. The CDR3 runs 17 residues. Looked up from germline, CDR1 is LNHDA and CDR2 is SQIVND (reference sequence). The CDR3 sequence: CASSIKIRDPGNTEAFF. The CDR3 DNA follows: TGTGCCAGTAGTATTAAAATTCGAGACCCAGGAAACACTGAAGCTTTCTTT.

This CDR3 is CASSFSTGELFF. CDR3 DNA: TGTGCCAGCAGCTTCTCTACCGGGGAGCTGTTTTTT. This sequence joins TRBV5-6 and TRBJ2-2; D gene unclear. This CDR3 has 12 amino acids. Trimming removed 2 bases at V and 5 bases at J, with 4 bases between. CDR1 and CDR2 (germline): SGHDT, YYEEEE. Filled out from reference TRBV5-6 and TRBJ2-2, the complete variable domain reads DAGVTQSPTHLIKTRGQQVTLRCSPKSGHDTVSWYQQALGQGPQFIFQYYEEEERQRGNFPDRFSGHQFPNYSSELNVNALLLGDSALYLCASSFSTGELFFGEGSRLTVL.

The rearrangement joins TRBV11-2 to TRBJ1-1; D is perhaps TRBD1 (5 bases). Germline-derived CDR1 and CDR2 are SGHAT and FQNNGV. The CDR3 is made up of 14 amino acids. Deletions cut 4 bases from V and 4 bases from J, with 13 bases between. CDR3 loop: CASSSQVGGTEAFF. CDR3 DNA: TGTGCCAGCAGCTCCCAGGTCGGGGGCACTGAAGCTTTCTTT.

This chain joins TRBV2 and TRBJ2-3; D may be TRBD2 (6 bases). The germline V gene has CDR1 SNHLY and CDR2 FYNNEI. V lost 7 bases, J lost 1 base, and 12 bases lay in between. The CDR3 extends over 14 amino acids. The CDR3 DNA sequence: TGTGCCAGCAACGAGGTAGCGGGCACAGATACGCAGTATTTT. This gives the protein CASNEVAGTDTQYF.

The chain links TRBV19 to TRBJ2-7; TRBD1 matches 8 bases. Trimming took 6 bases from V and 1 from J; bases not matched to a gene: 14. The CDR3 is 17 residues long. The germline gives CDR1 LNHDA, CDR2 SQIVND (reference sequence). This CDR3 reads CASSLTPGQGPSYEQYF. CDR3 DNA sequence: TGTGCCAGTAGCCTAACCCCAGGACAGGGTCCTTCCTACGAGCAGTACTTC.

The V call is TRBV6-4, the J call TRBJ2-2; D call uncertain. CDR3 length: 15 residues. V lost 4 bases and J 4 bases, leaving 13 bases between the germline ends. Germline loops: CDR1 MRHNA, CDR2 SNTAGT. CDR3 sequence: CASSAQKSVTGELFF. Written as DNA, the CDR3 is TGTGCCAGCAGTGCACAGAAATCCGTCACCGGGGAGCTGTTTTTT.

In DNA, the CDR3 is TGTGCCAGCAGCTTAATGCTTCAATCCGGGTCTGAAGCTTTCTTT. Translated, it gives CASSLMLQSGSEAFF. The genes are TRBV11-3 and TRBJ1-1; D is ambiguous. V lost 2 bases to trimming and J lost 6 bases, with 16 bases between them. CDR3 length: 15 amino acids. Germline lookup yields CDR1 SGHNT and CDR2 YENEEA.

As for this clone: At one of its ends the junction is not consistent with the germline gene, which may arise from a read error. This chain joins TRBV2 and TRBJ2-6; 8 bases line up with TRBD1. The germline CDR1 and CDR2 sequences are SNHLY and FYNNEI. This CDR3 has 13 amino acids. For the CDR3, the DNA is TGTGCCAGCAGCGCACAGGGGGTCAACGTCCTGACTTTC. Its protein product is CASSAQGVNVLTF.